Sequencing of this TCR beta chain was carried out in a study of T-cell memory formation after mild COVID-19. Study-level points and caveats: CD8+ contracting clones occupied EMRA, while CD4+ ones occupied mainly CM and EM.

Only a few counts were recorded for this clonotype. Its antigen is still unknown. Germline V lookup: CDR1 SQVTM, CDR2 ANQGSEA. Trimming took off 6 bases at V and 9 bases at J, with 8 bases between the two ends. CDR3 size: 9 residues. Each CDR3 protein is one row after TCRdb ran MiXCR on the 5' RACE reads. Of about 340,000 distinct CDR3 sequences listed, about 16% were seen once; the top ten hold about a fifth. This receptor was identified in a man aged 18 to 30 who had mild COVID-19 (a few samples of this study predate the infection). Cell type and time point are not known. J is TRBJ2-5 and V is TRBV29-1; tentatively, D is TRBD1 or TRBD2 (5 bases each). Sequenced: PBMCs or a T cell subset sorted from them (not recorded which). The CDR3 region is CSVGTSQYF. The CDR3 bases are TGCAGCGTCGGGACCTCCCAGTACTTC.